The entry below describes one TCR beta chain. The source of the sample is a study of blood T cell repertoires in COVID-19. For the study at large: The origin of the acute and convalescent COVID-19 samples was the United States, Italy and Spain.

Cohort 3 donors counted as recovered after two negative PCRs, clearance, or resolved symptoms. As processed by the authors: Amplifying reference gene primers gave estimates of nucleated cell counts. The assay was immunoSEQ multiplex PCR, and TCRdb's table has in-frame clones only and misses some. V and J calls and clone size are given by that table; D and trimming were obtained from the DNA. The table lists roughly 200,000 clones, around 88% of them singletons. Sequencing input: PBMCs or T cells enriched from blood (not recorded which). The clonotype was recovered from a woman between 25 and 40 years old who had recovered from COVID-19.

In DNA, the CDR3 is TGTGCCAGCAGCGGACAGGGGCCCATCCCCTATGGCTACACCTTC. Protein: CASSGQGPIPYGYTF. This rearrangement joins TRBV7-2 to TRBJ1-2, with 9 bases lining up with TRBD1. The CDR3 spans 15 residues. Germline V lookup: CDR1 SGHTA, CDR2 FQGNSA. J gave up 4 bases and V 5 bases, and 8 bases lay outside the gene matches.